These 22 T cell receptor beta chains originate from one sample sequenced in a study of cytomegalovirus exposure and HLA in healthy donors (dated by TCRdb to between 2016 and 2019). The library was prepared using the immunoSEQ multiplex PCR assay. The multiplex PCR relied on a mix of 60 forward primers for TCR Vbeta segments and 13 reverse primers for TCR Jbeta segments. Held by TCRdb, this immuneACCESS table contains in-frame sequences only and omits some clones. Under half of the omission traces to an unresolved V gene where checked; the cause of the rest is unknown. In all, the sample holds some 150,000 clones, and 70% to 80% of those were seen once. The ten largest clones represent under 2% of the sample. The material sequenced was PBMCs. The receptors come from a female donor in good health and CMV-seropositive.

This rearrangement joins TRBV2 to TRBJ2-5; D unresolved. The V gene lost 3 bases and the J gene lost 2 bases, with 7 bases spanning the gap. Germline CDR1 is SNHLY and CDR2 is FYNNEI. This CDR3 contains 13 residues. CDR3 sequence reads: CASSDNSQETQYF. CDR3 sequence (DNA): TGTGCCAGCAGTGATAACAGTCAAGAGACCCAGTACTTC. Full variable domain (missing parts from reference TRBV2 and TRBJ2-5): EPEVTQTPSHQVTQMGQEVILRCVPISNHLYFYWYRQILGQKVEFLVSFYNNEISEKSEIFDDQFSVERPDGSNFTLKIRSTKLEDSAMYFCASSDNSQETQYFGPGTRLLVL.

This clone was picked up a small number of times. The chain couples TRBV6-6 to TRBJ1-1, with 7 bases lining up with TRBD1. CDR3 size: 14 residues. CDR1 is MNHNY, CDR2 SVGAGI, per germline (reference sequence). The ends lost 5 bases at V and 3 bases at J; junction bases unmatched: 6. Written as DNA, the CDR3 is TGTGCCAGCAGTGCTGGACAGGTTGACACTGAAGCTTTCTTT. Its protein product is CASSAGQVDTEAFF.

V and J are TRBV4-2 and TRBJ1-1, with 9 positions matching TRBD1. The germline V gene encodes CDR1 LGHNA and CDR2 YNFKEQ. The CDR3 is made up of 15 amino acids. The trim removed 0 bases at V and 4 bases at J, leaving 3 bases unmatched. The CDR3 spells CASSQETGGATEAFF. The CDR3 nucleotides read TGTGCCAGCAGCCAAGAAACAGGGGGCGCCACTGAAGCTTTCTTT.

The sample holds one count of this clone. This rearrangement joins TRBV4-2 to TRBJ2-7, with 9 nucleotides matching TRBD2. J was trimmed by 3 bases and V by 0 bases; bases with no gene match: 12. CDR1 and CDR2 (germline): LGHNA, YNFKEQ. CDR3 length: 18 residues. As DNA, the CDR3 is TGTGCCAGCAGCCAAGAGAGGGGGACTAGCTCTACCCGCTACGAGCAGTACTTC. Its protein product is CASSQERGTSSTRYEQYF.

The gene calls are TRBV9 and TRBJ2-7, with D tentatively TRBD1 (5 bases). Trimming cost V 3 bases and J 3 bases, with 13 bases left between them. The CDR3 covers 14 residues. Germline lookup yields CDR1 SGDLS and CDR2 YYNGEE. The CDR3 nucleotides are TGTGCCAGCAGCGCAGGGCCCCAGGTCTACGAGCAGTACTTC. The encoded protein is CASSAGPQVYEQYF.

The V call is TRBV18, the J call TRBJ1-2; D ambiguous. V was pared by 6 bases and J by 3 bases, with 14 bases between. CDR3 length equals 14 residues. Germline values: CDR1 KGHSH, CDR2 LQKENI. Here the CDR3 reads CASSRLTEDYGYTF. CDR3 bases: TGTGCCAGCTCTCGCCTTACAGAAGACTATGGCTACACCTTC.

The chain links TRBV7-2 to TRBJ2-1, with TRBD1 matching 9 bases. V shed 1 base, J shed 3 bases, and the junction held 1 base outside the gene matches. Germline lookup yields CDR1 SGHTA and CDR2 FQGNSA. The CDR3 contains 15 residues. CDR3 region: CASSLVGQGYNEQFF. The CDR3 nucleotides are TGTGCCAGCAGCTTAGTGGGACAGGGCTACAATGAGCAGTTCTTC.

The chain links TRBV10-3 to TRBJ1-2, with 8 nucleotides matching TRBD1. This CDR3 has 18 residues. Per germline, CDR1 ENHRY and CDR2 SYGVKD. The V segment lost 2 bases and the J segment 4 bases; nucleotides outside the gene matches: 15. CDR3 nucleotide sequence: TGTGCCATCAGTGAGGAAACTATAAGGACAGGGTTCCTCTATGGCTACACCTTC. Translation: CAISEETIRTGFLYGYTF.

This clone was seen more than once but under ten times. V gene TRBV5-8 combines with J gene TRBJ1-5; 9 bases are a match to TRBD1. This CDR3 has 17 residues. The V and J ends lost 4 bases and 1 base, in that order; junction bases with no gene match: 9. From germline, CDR1 is SGHTS and CDR2 YDEGEE. The CDR3 sequence is CASSVWTGVGSNQPQHF. In nucleotides, the CDR3 is TGTGCCAGCAGCGTATGGACAGGGGTAGGAAGCAATCAGCCCCAGCATTTT.

The chain combines TRBV9 with TRBJ2-7; no clear D. The germline V and J ends were trimmed by 7 bases and 5 bases, with 13 bases remaining between them. This CDR3 comprises 12 residues. CDR1 is SGDLS and CDR2 is YYNGEE in the germline V gene. The CDR3 DNA follows: TGTGCCAGCGGTCAACAGTCTGACGAGCAGTACTTC. Its translation: CASGQQSDEQYF.

This clone was observed a handful of times. CDR3 residues: CASSKVQATNEKLFF. CDR3 coding DNA: TGTGCCAGCAGTAAAGTACAAGCAACTAATGAAAAACTGTTTTTT. The chain is built from TRBV7-9 and TRBJ1-4; D is uncertain. This CDR3 is built from 15 residues. CDR1 is SEHNR and CDR2 is FQNEAQ in the germline V gene (reference sequence). V lost 6 bases to trimming and J lost 0 bases, with 11 bases between them.

This chain uses TRBV5-1 with TRBJ2-7, with D possibly matching TRBD1 (5 bases). The CDR3 contains 15 residues. Germline V gene sequence: CDR1 SGHRS, CDR2 YFSETQ. V lost 0 bases and J 0 bases, leaving 10 bases between the germline ends. The CDR3 sequence: CASSLDRISSYEQYF. The CDR3 nucleotides are TGCGCCAGCAGCTTGGACAGGATCAGCTCCTACGAGCAGTACTTC.

This clone was found once. The rearrangement joins TRBV18 to TRBJ2-5; D not certain. The V end was cut by 0 bases, the J end by 3 bases, with 8 bases between. Germline V lookup: CDR1 KGHSH, CDR2 LQKENI. The CDR3 is 14 amino acids. In nucleotides, the CDR3 is TGTGCCAGCTCACCACCACCAGGAAAAGAGACCCAGTACTTC. This sequence encodes CASSPPPGKETQYF.

The V call is TRBV7-9, the J call TRBJ1-3; D is perhaps TRBD1 (5 bases). V lost 5 bases and J 4 bases, leaving 15 bases between the germline ends. CDR1 and CDR2 (germline): SEHNR, FQNEAQ (reference sequence). The CDR3 runs 15 residues. The CDR3 here is CASSADQGFGNTIYF. Here the CDR3 DNA reads TGTGCCAGCAGCGCAGATCAGGGTTTCGGAAACACCATATATTTT.

The chain combines TRBV5-1 with TRBJ1-5, with TRBD1 matching 9 bases. The ends lost 4 bases at V and 5 bases at J; junction bases unmatched: 7. There are 15 residues in the CDR3. The V gene's germline CDR1 is SGHRS and CDR2 YFSETQ. As DNA, the CDR3 is TGCGCCAGCAGCATACAGGGGGCGCCGGATCAGCCCCAGCATTTT. As protein: CASSIQGAPDQPQHF.

The V call is TRBV5-1, the J call TRBJ1-1; 9 positions agree with TRBD1. The CDR3 runs to 15 residues. CDR1 is SGHRS, CDR2 YFSETQ, per germline. V shed 4 bases and J 1 base; nucleotides not matched to a gene: 5. CDR3 sequence: CASSPRTGANTEAFF. CDR3 bases: TGCGCCAGCAGCCCAAGGACAGGGGCGAACACTGAAGCTTTCTTT.

This chain uses TRBV5-5 with TRBJ1-5; no firm D call. In germline, CDR1 is SGHKS, CDR2 YYEKEE (reference sequence). Deletions cut 3 bases from V and 0 bases from J, with 7 bases between. This CDR3 has 14 residues. The CDR3 loop reads CASSSRLSNQPQHF. CDR3 nucleotides: TGTGCCAGCAGCTCTCGACTTAGCAATCAGCCCCAGCATTTT. The complete variable domain, with remaining parts taken from reference TRBV5-5 and TRBJ1-5, reads DAGVTQSPTHLIKTRGQQVTLRCSPISGHKSVSWYQQVLGQGPQFIFQYYEKEERGRGNFPDRFSARQFPNYSSELNVNALLLGDSALYLCASSSRLSNQPQHFGDGTRLSIL.

In DNA, the CDR3 is TGTGCCATCAGTGAGTCTGACAGGGGAAACACTGAAGCTTTCTTT. Its protein product is CAISESDRGNTEAFF. The chain joins TRBV10-3 to TRBJ1-1; 8 nucleotides agree with TRBD1. Unmatched junction bases numbered 2, after V lost 0 bases and J lost 2 bases. Germline loops: CDR1 ENHRY, CDR2 SYGVKD. The CDR3 is 15 residues long.

The chain links TRBV18 to TRBJ1-4, with D uncertain. V lost 0 bases, J lost 7 bases, and 15 bases lay in between. Germline values: CDR1 KGHSH, CDR2 LQKENI. This CDR3 is 16 amino acids long. Here the CDR3 DNA reads TGTGCCAGCTCACCACCAGGAGGTGGGAGAGCTGAAAAACTGTTTTTT. Protein: CASSPPGGGRAEKLFF. Together with reference TRBV18 and TRBJ1-4, the CDR3 gives the full variable domain: NAGVMQNPRHLVRRRGQEARLRCSPMKGHSHVYWYRQLPEEGLKFMVYLQKENIIDESGMPKERFSAEFPKEGPSILRIQQVVRGDSAAYFCASSPPGGGRAEKLFFGSGTQLSVL.

The chain uses TRBV6-5 and TRBJ2-1, with 11 bases aligning to TRBD2. Losses at the gene ends were 5 bases for V and 4 bases for J; bases not matched to a gene: 4. The CDR3 extends over 15 amino acids. Germline CDR1 MNHEY, CDR2 SVGAGI. The CDR3 sequence is CASSHRLAGYNEQFF. The CDR3 nucleotides are TGTGCCAGCAGTCATCGACTAGCGGGGTACAATGAGCAGTTCTTC.

This clone has a handful of counts. This chain connects TRBV6-1 to TRBJ2-5; 8 bases match TRBD1. Germline CDR1 MNHNS, CDR2 SASEGT. This CDR3 has 15 amino acids. The V gene end was trimmed by 5 bases and the J gene end by 7 bases; junction bases not matched to a gene: 12. The CDR3 bases are TGTGCCAGCAGTCCGAGACAGGGGAACCCAGGGACCCAGTACTTC. Residues: CASSPRQGNPGTQYF.

This chain uses TRBV10-1 with TRBJ2-7; unclear D gene. The CDR3 is made up of 14 amino acids. Germline V CDR1 and CDR2: WNHNN, SYGVQD (reference sequence). Trimming removed 3 bases at V and 3 bases at J, with 12 bases between. Written as DNA, the CDR3 is TGCGCCAGCAGTGATTGGTACAGACACTACGAGCAGTACTTC. Its protein product is CASSDWYRHYEQYF.